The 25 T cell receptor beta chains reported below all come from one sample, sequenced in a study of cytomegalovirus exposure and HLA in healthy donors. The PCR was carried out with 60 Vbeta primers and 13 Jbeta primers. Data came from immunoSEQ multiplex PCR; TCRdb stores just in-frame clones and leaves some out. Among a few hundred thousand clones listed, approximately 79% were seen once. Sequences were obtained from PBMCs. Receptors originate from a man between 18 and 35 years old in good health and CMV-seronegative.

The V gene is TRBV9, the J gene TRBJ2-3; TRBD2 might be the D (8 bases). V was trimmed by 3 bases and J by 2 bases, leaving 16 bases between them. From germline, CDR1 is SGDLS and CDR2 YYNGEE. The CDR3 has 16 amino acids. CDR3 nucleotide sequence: TGTGCCAGCAGCGCGGGGGGGGACAGTAACACAGATACGCAGTATTTT. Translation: CASSAGGDSNTDTQYF.

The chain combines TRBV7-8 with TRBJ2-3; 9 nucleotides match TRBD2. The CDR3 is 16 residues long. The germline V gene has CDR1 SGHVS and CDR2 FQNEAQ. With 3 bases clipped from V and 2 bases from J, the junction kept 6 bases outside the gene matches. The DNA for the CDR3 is TGTGCCAGCAGCTTGGGACTAGCCTCAATCACAGATACGCAGTATTTT. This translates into CASSLGLASITDTQYF.

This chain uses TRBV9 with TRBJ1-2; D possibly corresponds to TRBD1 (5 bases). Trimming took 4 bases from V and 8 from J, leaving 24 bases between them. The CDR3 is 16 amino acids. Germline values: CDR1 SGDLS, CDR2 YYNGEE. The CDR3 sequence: CASSKTYLGGGRGYTF. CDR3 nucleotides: TGTGCCAGCAGCAAGACGTATTTGGGGGGGGGTAGGGGCTACACCTTC.

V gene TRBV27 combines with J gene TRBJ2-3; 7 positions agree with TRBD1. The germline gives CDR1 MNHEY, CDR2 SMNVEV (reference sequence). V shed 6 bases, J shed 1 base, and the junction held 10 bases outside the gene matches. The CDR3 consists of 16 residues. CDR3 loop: CASSPNRGGGTDTQYF. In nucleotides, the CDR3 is TGTGCCAGCAGCCCAAACAGGGGTGGGGGCACAGATACGCAGTATTTT.

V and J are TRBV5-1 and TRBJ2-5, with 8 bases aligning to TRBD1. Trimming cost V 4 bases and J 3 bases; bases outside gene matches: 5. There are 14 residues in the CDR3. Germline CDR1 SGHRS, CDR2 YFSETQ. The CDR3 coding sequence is TGCGCCAGCAGCATCGGGACAGGCGAAGAGACCCAGTACTTC. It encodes CASSIGTGEETQYF.

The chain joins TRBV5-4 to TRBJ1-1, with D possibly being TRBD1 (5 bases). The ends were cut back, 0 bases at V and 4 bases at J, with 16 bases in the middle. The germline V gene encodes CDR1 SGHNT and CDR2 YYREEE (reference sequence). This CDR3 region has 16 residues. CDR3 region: CASSLGGEAGSTEAFF. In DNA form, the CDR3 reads TGTGCCAGCAGCTTGGGGGGGGAGGCGGGAAGCACTGAAGCTTTCTTT.

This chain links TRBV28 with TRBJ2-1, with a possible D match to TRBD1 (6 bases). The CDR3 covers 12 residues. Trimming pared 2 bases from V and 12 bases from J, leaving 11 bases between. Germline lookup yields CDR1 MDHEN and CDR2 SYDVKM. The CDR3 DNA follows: TGTGCCAGCAGTTTAGGGGGACAAGTGCAGTTCTTC. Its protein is CASSLGGQVQFF. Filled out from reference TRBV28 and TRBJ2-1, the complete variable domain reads DVKVTQSSRYLVKRTGEKVFLECVQDMDHENMFWYRQDPGLGLRLIYFSYDVKMKEKGDIPEGYSVSREKKERFSLILESASTNQTSMYLCASSLGGQVQFFGPGTRLTVL.

CDR3 nucleotides: TGTGCCAGCATCCCGTCCCGAACTAGCGGTTCCTACGAGCAGTACTTC. Its translation: CASIPSRTSGSYEQYF. The chain combines TRBV7-8 with TRBJ2-7; 8 positions match TRBD2. The V and J ends lost 7 bases and 1 base, in that order; junction bases with no gene match: 12. The CDR3 has 16 amino acids. CDR1 and CDR2 from the germline V gene are SGHVS and FQNEAQ.

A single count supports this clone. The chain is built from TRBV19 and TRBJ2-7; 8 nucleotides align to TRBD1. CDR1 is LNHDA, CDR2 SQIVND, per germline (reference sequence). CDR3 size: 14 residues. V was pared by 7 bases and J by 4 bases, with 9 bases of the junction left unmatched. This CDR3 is CASKIGQGDYEQYF. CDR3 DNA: TGTGCCAGTAAAATAGGACAGGGTGATTACGAGCAGTACTTC.

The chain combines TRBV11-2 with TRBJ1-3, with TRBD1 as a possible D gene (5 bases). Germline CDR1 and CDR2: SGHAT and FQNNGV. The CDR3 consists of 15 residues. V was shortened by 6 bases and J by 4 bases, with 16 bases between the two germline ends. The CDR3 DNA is TGTGCCAGCAGGCAGACCGGGACTACCGGAAACACCATATATTTT. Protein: CASRQTGTTGNTIYF. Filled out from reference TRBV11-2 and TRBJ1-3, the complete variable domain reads EAGVAQSPRYKIIEKRQSVAFWCNPISGHATLYWYQQILGQGPKLLIQFQNNGVVDDSQLPKDRFSAERLKGVDSTLKIQPAKLEDSAVYLCASRQTGTTGNTIYFGEGSWLTVV.

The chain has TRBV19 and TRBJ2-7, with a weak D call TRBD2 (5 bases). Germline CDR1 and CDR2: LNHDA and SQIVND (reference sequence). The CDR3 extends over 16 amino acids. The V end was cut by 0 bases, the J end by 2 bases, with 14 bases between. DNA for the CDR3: TGTGCCAGTAGTATAGATCGGGGAAATCCCACCTACGAGCAGTACTTC. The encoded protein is CASSIDRGNPTYEQYF.

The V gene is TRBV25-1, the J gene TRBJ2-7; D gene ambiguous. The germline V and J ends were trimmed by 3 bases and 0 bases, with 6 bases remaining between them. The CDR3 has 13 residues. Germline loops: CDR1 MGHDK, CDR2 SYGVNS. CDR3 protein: CASSERSSYEQYF. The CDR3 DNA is TGTGCCAGCAGTGAGAGGAGCTCCTACGAGCAGTACTTC.

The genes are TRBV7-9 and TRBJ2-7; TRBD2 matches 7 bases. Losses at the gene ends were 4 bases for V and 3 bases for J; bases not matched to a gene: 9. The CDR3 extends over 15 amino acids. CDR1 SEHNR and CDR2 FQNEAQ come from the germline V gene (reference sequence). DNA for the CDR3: TGTGCCAGCAGCTCATTTAGCGGGCGGGACTACGAGCAGTACTTC. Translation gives CASSSFSGRDYEQYF. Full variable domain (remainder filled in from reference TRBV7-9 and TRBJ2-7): DTGVSQNPRHKITKRGQNVTFRCDPISEHNRLYWYRQTLGQGPEFLTYFQNEAQLEKSRLLSDRFSAERPKGSFSTLEIQRTEQGDSAMYLCASSSFSGRDYEQYFGPGTRLTVT.

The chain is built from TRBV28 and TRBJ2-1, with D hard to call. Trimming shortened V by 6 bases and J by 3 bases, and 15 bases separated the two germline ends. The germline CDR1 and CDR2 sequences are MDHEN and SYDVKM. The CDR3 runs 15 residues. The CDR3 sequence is CASSPPDSYYNEQFF. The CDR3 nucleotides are TGTGCCAGCAGCCCCCCCGACTCCTACTACAATGAGCAGTTCTTC.

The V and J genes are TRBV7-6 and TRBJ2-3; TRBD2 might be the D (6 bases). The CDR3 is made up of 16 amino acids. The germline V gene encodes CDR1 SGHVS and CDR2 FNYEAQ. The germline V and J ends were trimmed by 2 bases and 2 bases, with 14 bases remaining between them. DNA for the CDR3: TGTGCCAGCAGCTTAAACCCGGGACTTATCACAGATACGCAGTATTTT. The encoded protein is CASSLNPGLITDTQYF.

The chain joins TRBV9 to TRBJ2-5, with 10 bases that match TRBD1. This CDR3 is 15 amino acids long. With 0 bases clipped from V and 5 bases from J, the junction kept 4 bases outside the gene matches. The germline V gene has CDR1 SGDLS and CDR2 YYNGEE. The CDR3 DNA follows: TGTGCCAGCAGCGTAGGACAGGGGGCAGGTGAGACCCAGTACTTC. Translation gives CASSVGQGAGETQYF.

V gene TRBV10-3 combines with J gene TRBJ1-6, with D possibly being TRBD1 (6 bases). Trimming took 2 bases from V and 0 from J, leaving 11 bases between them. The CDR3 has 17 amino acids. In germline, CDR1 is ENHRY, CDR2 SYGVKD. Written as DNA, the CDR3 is TGTGCCATCAGTGAGAGGACAGCGAGCTCCTATAATTCACCCCTCCACTTT. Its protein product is CAISERTASSYNSPLHF.

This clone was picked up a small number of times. The CDR3 region is CASSRSGNQPQHF. CDR3 DNA: TGTGCCAGCAGTCGCTCGGGTAACCAGCCCCAGCATTTT. The rearrangement links TRBV7-3 to TRBJ1-5; D is unresolved. This CDR3 is built from 13 residues. The germline CDR1 and CDR2 sequences are SGHTA and FQGTGA. Trimming took 6 bases from V and 7 from J, leaving 13 bases between them.

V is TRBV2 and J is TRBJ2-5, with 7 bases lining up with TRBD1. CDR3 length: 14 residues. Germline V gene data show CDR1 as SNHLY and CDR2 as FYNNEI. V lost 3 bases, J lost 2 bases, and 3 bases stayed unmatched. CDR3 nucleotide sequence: TGTGCCAGCAGTGACCCGGGACAGCAAGAGACCCAGTACTTC. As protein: CASSDPGQQETQYF.

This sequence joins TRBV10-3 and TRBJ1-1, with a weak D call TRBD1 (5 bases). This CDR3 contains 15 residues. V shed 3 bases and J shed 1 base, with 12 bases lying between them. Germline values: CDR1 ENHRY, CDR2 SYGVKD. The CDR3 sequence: CAISDGREGNTEAFF. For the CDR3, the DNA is TGTGCCATCAGTGACGGCAGGGAGGGGAACACTGAAGCTTTCTTT.

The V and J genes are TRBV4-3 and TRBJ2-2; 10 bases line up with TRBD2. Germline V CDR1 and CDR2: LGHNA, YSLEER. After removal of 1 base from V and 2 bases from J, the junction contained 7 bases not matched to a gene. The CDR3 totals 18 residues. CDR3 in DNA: TGCGCCAGCAGCCAAGCGTCGATACTAGCGGGAAACACCGGGGAGCTGTTTTTT. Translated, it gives CASSQASILAGNTGELFF.

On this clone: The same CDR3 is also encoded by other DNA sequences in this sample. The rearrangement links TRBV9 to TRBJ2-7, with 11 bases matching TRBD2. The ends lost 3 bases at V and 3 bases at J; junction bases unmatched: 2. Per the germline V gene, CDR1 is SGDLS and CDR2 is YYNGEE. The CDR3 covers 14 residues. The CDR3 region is CASSGGTSGYEQYF. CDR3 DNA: TGTGCCAGCAGCGGGGGGACTAGCGGCTACGAGCAGTACTTC.

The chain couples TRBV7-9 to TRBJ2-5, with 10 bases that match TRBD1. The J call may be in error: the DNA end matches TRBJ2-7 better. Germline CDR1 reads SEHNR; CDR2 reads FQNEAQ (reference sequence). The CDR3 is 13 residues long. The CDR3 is CAGGTGAGYEQYF. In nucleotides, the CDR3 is TGTGCCGGTGGGACAGGGGCTGGGTACGAGCAGTACTTC.

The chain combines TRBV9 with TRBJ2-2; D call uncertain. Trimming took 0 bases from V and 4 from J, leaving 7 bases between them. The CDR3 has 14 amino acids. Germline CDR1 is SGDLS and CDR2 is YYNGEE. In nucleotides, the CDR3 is TGTGCCAGCAGCGTAGAGTGGCTCACCGGGGAGCTGTTTTTT. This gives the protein CASSVEWLTGELFF.

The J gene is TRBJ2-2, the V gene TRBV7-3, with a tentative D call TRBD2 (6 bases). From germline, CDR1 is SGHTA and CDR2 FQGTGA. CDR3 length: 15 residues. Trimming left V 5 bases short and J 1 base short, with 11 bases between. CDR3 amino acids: CASSVSGLNTGELFF. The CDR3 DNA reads TGTGCCAGCAGCGTTAGCGGATTGAACACCGGGGAGCTGTTTTTT.